This T cell receptor beta chain is from a study of beta chain features in type 1 diabetes (dated by TCRdb to the late 2010s). About the investigation overall: Patients and healthy donors did not differ in mean age, gender distribution, total cell number or subset yield. A total of about 110,000,000 sorted cells were examined across all samples, and a strong correlation was observed between cell number per subset and RNA yield. The study compared the TCRB repertoires of sorted circulating CD4+ T cell subsets in recently diagnosed type 1 diabetes patients with those in matched healthy donors. Regulatory and stem cell-like memory subsets were obtained from only 8 patients and about eight healthy donors, while naive and central memory subsets were obtained from all 30 or so donors. The investigation overall reported the following: At VDJ recombination sites, patients with type 1 diabetes made fewer insertions and deleted more nucleotides, a pattern implying thymic rearrangement abnormalities. Shorter templates might be favored by PCR, yet because patient and control samples were amplified and corrected together, any such skew would affect both groups equally. Because cDNA was sequenced instead of genomic DNA, activated cells with high expression could be over-represented, although the groups did not differ in activation or CD3 levels. Because the HLA sub-analyses included only small numbers of individuals, any influence of HLA type on TCRB rearrangement was left unresolved. The naive, central memory and regulatory TCRB repertoires appeared to resemble one another more closely among patients than among healthy donors. A moderate but significant shortening of TCRB CDR3 length was observed in type 1 diabetes patients in all four CD4+ subsets.

This clone turned up a few times. Its antigen is still unknown. Base qualities are missing; no much larger clone stands one base away. The High Capacity cDNA Reverse Transcription Kit was used to reverse transcribe all of the isolated RNA, meaning that expressed TCRB transcripts were what got sequenced. Naive, central memory and regulatory T cell samples underwent deep immunoSEQ sequencing, averaging around 4 million total reads per sample. Sorted cells were lysed in RLT buffer and RNA was extracted with DNase-treated RNeasy Micro or Mini kits, depending on cell number. To prevent cross-contamination, each cell subset was processed individually, whereas patient and healthy donor samples were processed jointly. The immunoSEQ multiplex PCR was used to amplify TCRB sequences from cDNA, yielding 87-bp fragments that span the CDR3 region. Amplicons were sequenced on the Illumina HiSeq platform. In the authors' own workflow: Synthetic template baselines were used to correct PCR bias computationally, reads within Hamming distance 2 were collapsed together, and singletons that could not be merged were discarded. Reads were aligned to IMGT to assign V, D and J genes, CDR3 length, and insertions or deletions at six rearrangement sites. Within each subset, clonotype counts were normalized to the number of sorted cells before true diversity and Gini coefficients were calculated with the tcR R package. Repertoire sharing was quantified using the overlap coefficient calculated on TCRB nucleotide sequences. Out-of-frame TCRB sequences from naive cells were analyzed as a proxy for the pre-selection repertoire. TCRdb mirrors the immuneACCESS table, restricted to in-frame sequences. Some clones are absent from its copies; in checked studies, under half trace to an unresolved V gene, and the reason for the others is unknown. V and J calls plus clone size are reproduced from that table; the DNA served to infer D and trimming. This sample lists 200,000 to 300,000 clones; 20% were detected once. About 0.027% of the sample is taken by the ten largest.

Each donor gave one peripheral blood draw, approximately 120 mL on average, collected into heparinised tubes. A BD FACSAria II and a panel including CD45RO, CCR7, CD25, CD127, CD95 and CD27 were used to sort naive, central memory, regulatory and stem cell-like memory CD4+ T cells. A purity above 98% was achieved for all sorted populations. PBMCs were separated immediately by Lymphoprep density gradient centrifugation and were stained directly, without being cultured. To minimize batch effects, samples were stained and sorted in pairs, one healthy donor with one patient per experiment. The cysteine opens and the phenylalanine closes a CDR3 of 14 amino acids. Left in the record is the CDR3 DNA by itself, 42 bases read in frame from the first base.

The receptor was isolated from a woman in her thirties or forties with type 1 diabetes. The sequencing input was naive CD4+ T cells from blood. This specimen's cell subset or site label, interpreted: true naive CD4+ T cells. The chain is assembled from TRBV1 and TRBJ2-5; TRBD1, the table's D call, lacks a check against the DNA. TRBV1 is reported as a pseudogene. The CDR3 has the sequence CTSSQEGTQETQYF. The bases are TGCACCAGCAGCCAAGAGGGCACCCAAGAGACCCAGTACTTC.